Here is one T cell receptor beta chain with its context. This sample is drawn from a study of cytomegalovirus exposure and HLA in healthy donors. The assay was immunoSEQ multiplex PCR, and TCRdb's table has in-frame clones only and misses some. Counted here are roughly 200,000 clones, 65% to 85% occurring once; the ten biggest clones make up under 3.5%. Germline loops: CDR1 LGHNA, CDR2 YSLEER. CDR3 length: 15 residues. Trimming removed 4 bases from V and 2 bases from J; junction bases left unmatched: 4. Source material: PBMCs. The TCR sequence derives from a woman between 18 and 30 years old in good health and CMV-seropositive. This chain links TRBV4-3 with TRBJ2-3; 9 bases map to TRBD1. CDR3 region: CASSPGTGPTDTQYF. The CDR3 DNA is TGCGCCAGCAGCCCCGGGACAGGGCCCACAGATACGCAGTATTTT.